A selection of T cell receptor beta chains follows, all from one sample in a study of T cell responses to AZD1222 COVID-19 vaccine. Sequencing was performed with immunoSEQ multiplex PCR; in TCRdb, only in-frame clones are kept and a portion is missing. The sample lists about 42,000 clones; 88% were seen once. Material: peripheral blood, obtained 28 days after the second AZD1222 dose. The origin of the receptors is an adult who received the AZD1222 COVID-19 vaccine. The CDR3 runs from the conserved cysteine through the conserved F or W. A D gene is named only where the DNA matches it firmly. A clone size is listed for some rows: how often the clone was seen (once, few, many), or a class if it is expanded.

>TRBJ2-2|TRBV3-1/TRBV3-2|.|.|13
CASSQGTGRELFF
TGTGCCAGCAGCCAAGGGACCGGCAGGGAGCTGTTTTTT
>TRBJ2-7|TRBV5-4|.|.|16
CASSSGHPGESYEQYF
TGTGCCAGCAGCTCGGGACACCCCGGAGAAAGCTACGAGCAGTACTTC
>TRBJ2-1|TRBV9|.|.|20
CASSPIRDGSPVKSYNEQFF
TGTGCCAGCAGCCCGATTCGGGACGGGAGTCCCGTCAAATCCTACAATGAGCAGTTCTTC
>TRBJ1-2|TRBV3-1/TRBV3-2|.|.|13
CASSQGQAGGYTF
TGTGCCAGCAGCCAAGGACAGGCTGGTGGCTACACCTTC
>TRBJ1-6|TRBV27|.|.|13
CASSFRGNSPLHF
TGTGCCAGCAGTTTCAGAGGGAATTCACCCCTCCACTTT
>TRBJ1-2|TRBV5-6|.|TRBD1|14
CASSPGQSRGGYTF
TGTGCCAGCAGCCCGGGACAGTCAAGGGGTGGCTACACCTTC
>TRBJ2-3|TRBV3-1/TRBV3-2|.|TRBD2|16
CASSQGGGGNTDTQYF
TGTGCCAGCAGCCAAGGCGGGGGGGGCAACACAGATACGCAGTATTTT
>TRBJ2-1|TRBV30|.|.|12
CAWSLEYNEQFF
TGTGCCTGGAGTTTGGAGTACAATGAGCAGTTCTTC
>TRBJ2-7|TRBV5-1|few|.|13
CASSFGRGYEQYF
TGCGCCAGCAGCTTCGGCAGGGGTTACGAGCAGTACTTC
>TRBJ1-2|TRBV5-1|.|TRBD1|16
CASSPGQGSGNYGYTF
TGCGCCAGCAGCCCGGGACAGGGGAGTGGTAACTATGGCTACACCTTC